These T cell receptor beta chains were read from a single sample in a study of blood T cell repertoires in COVID-19. Profiling relied on immunoSEQ multiplex PCR, and the TCRdb table lists in-frame clones only, not all of them. Of over 150,000 clones detected, roughly 83% appear once; the ten largest clones hold 6.5% to 7.5%. Material for sequencing was peripheral blood. Receptor source: a woman in her forties with COVID-19, enrolled during active disease. Both conserved end residues are part of each CDR3. The order of the fields is D gene, V gene, J gene, clone size, CDR3 protein, CDR3 DNA. A D gene is named only where the DNA matches it firmly. A clone size is listed for some rows: how often the clone was seen (once, few, many), or a class if it is expanded.

-	TRBV3-1/TRBV3-2	TRBJ2-3	-	CASSQDLARGNNPQYF	TGTGCCAGCAGCCAAGACCTGGCGCGGGGCAACAACCCGCAGTATTTT
TRBD2	TRBV5-1	TRBJ2-4	-	CASSSYGLAGARAKNIQYF	TGCGCCAGCAGCTCATACGGACTAGCGGGAGCAAGAGCCAAAAACATTCAGTACTTC
-	TRBV12-3/TRBV12-4	TRBJ1-2	-	CASSSTVDYGYTF	TGTGCCAGCAGTTCGACAGTAGACTATGGCTACACCTTC
-	TRBV19	TRBJ1-5	once	CASSEGAYSNQPQHF	TGTGCCAGTAGTGAAGGGGCGTATAGCAATCAGCCCCAGCATTTT
-	TRBV4-1	TRBJ1-2	few	CASSIGLYLGYTF	TGCGCCAGCAGTATAGGACTTTACTTAGGCTACACCTTC
TRBD2	TRBV5-8	TRBJ2-7	-	CASSLSGNSYEQYF	TGTGCCAGCAGCCTCAGCGGGAACTCCTACGAGCAGTACTTC
TRBD1	TRBV6-4	TRBJ2-1	-	CASRDGTAGNNEQFF	TGTGCCAGCAGAGACGGGACAGCCGGAAACAATGAGCAGTTCTTC
TRBD1	TRBV6-5	TRBJ1-2	-	CASSYSDRGGYGYTF	TGTGCCAGCAGTTACTCGGACAGGGGGGGCTATGGCTACACCTTC
TRBD1	TRBV2	TRBJ1-2	-	CASPDRLYGYTF	TGTGCCAGCCCGGACAGGCTTTATGGCTACACCTTC
TRBD1	TRBV5-6	TRBJ2-1	-	CASSWTGNGEQFF	TGTGCCAGCAGCTGGACAGGGAATGGCGAGCAGTTCTTC
-	TRBV5-1	TRBJ1-4	once	CASSVGQSSEKLFF	TGCGCCAGCAGCGTGGGACAATCCAGTGAAAAACTGTTTTTT
TRBD2	TRBV11-3	TRBJ2-5	-	CASSPGLAGVGMGETQYF	TGTGCCAGCAGCCCGGGACTAGCGGGAGTTGGTATGGGGGAGACCCAGTACTTC
-	TRBV5-1	TRBJ2-1	-	CASSWTSGGANEQFF	TGCGCCAGCAGCTGGACTAGTGGGGGGGCTAATGAGCAGTTCTTC
-	TRBV29-1	TRBJ2-7	many	CSVTSGGRTYEQYF	TGCAGCGTTACATCAGGGGGGAGGACGTACGAGCAGTACTTC
-	TRBV6-6	TRBJ2-1	few	CASSYSRVYNEQFF	TGTGCCAGCAGTTACTCTAGAGTTTACAATGAGCAGTTCTTC
-	TRBV27	TRBJ1-6	-	CASSLSHRNYYNSPLHF	TGTGCCAGCAGTTTATCGCACAGGAATTACTATAATTCACCCCTCCACTTT
TRBD1	TRBV29-1	TRBJ1-1	-	CSVERRSGGSTEAFF	TGCAGCGTTGAAAGAAGGTCAGGGGGGAGTACTGAAGCTTTCTTT
-	TRBV19	TRBJ2-3	few	CASSIPAAISTDTQYF	TGTGCCAGTAGTATCCCCGCCGCTATTAGCACAGATACGCAGTATTTT
-	TRBV5-4	TRBJ2-1	many	CASSLGGSYNEQFF	TGTGCCAGCAGCTTGGGCGGGTCCTACAATGAGCAGTTCTTC
TRBD1	TRBV4-1	TRBJ1-2	-	CASSHPPGQVWDGYTF	TGCGCCAGCAGCCATCCTCCGGGACAGGTTTGGGATGGCTACACCTTC
-	TRBV28	TRBJ2-7	-	CASSLGQAGREQYF	TGTGCCAGCAGTTTAGGACAGGCTGGGAGGGAGCAGTACTTC
-	TRBV7-2	TRBJ1-1	-	CASSLGAGVTEAFF	TGTGCCAGCAGCTTGGGGGCCGGAGTCACTGAAGCTTTCTTT
-	TRBV3-1/TRBV3-2	TRBJ1-1	-	CASSQAGYTEAFF	TGTGCCAGCAGCCAAGCGGGATACACTGAAGCTTTCTTT
-	TRBV19	TRBJ1-3	-	CASSRQSSGNTIYF	TGTGCCAGTAGTAGACAGAGCTCTGGAAACACCATATATTTT
-	TRBV6-4	TRBJ2-3	few	CASSLDRGGADTQYF	TGTGCCAGCAGTCTAGACCGGGGTGGCGCAGATACGCAGTATTTT
-	TRBV29-1	TRBJ1-1	-	CSVEGETSREAFF	TGCAGCGTTGAAGGGGAGACGAGCAGGGAAGCTTTCTTT
-	TRBV18	TRBJ1-2	-	CASSTQRRGNRGYTF	TGTGCCAGCTCAACCCAGAGGCGGGGGAATCGTGGCTACACCTTC
TRBD1	TRBV5-6	TRBJ2-2	few	CASSLGTGRNTGELFF	TGTGCCAGCAGCTTAGGGACAGGGAGGAACACCGGGGAGCTGTTTTTT